Following are 20 T cell receptor beta chains from one sample sequenced in a study of blood T cell repertoires in COVID-19. Generated by immunoSEQ multiplex PCR, the TCRdb table keeps only in-frame clones and is missing some. The repertoire has about 230,000 clones, about 88% of them found once; the top ten carry about 0.93%. What was sequenced was peripheral blood. The receptors shown here come from a man aged 35-49 years with acute or convalescent COVID-19.

The chain links TRBV6-1 to TRBJ2-1; 8 bases align to TRBD1. The CDR3 loop spans 19 amino acids. Germline V lookup: CDR1 MNHNS, CDR2 SASEGT. V was pared by 4 bases and J by 3 bases, with 17 bases of the junction left unmatched. The CDR3 loop reads CASSVPGTGGFGNYNEQFF. DNA of the CDR3: TGTGCCAGCAGTGTGCCCGGGACAGGTGGCTTCGGTAACTACAATGAGCAGTTCTTC.

The gene calls are TRBV12-5 and TRBJ2-3, with D tentatively TRBD1 (6 bases). CDR1 is LGHNT and CDR2 is FRNRAP in the germline V gene. This CDR3 spans 15 amino acids. Deletions cut 7 bases from V and 4 bases from J, with 18 bases between. The CDR3 nucleotides are TGTGCTAGTGCCACCCAGGGGCTCTTCGCAGATACGCAGTATTTT. This codes for CASATQGLFADTQYF. Complete variable domain (other parts from reference TRBV12-5 and TRBJ2-3): DARVTQTPRHKVTEMGQEVTMRCQPILGHNTVFWYRQTMMQGLELLAYFRNRAPLDDSGMPKDRFSAEMPDATLATLKIQPSEPRDSAVYFCASATQGLFADTQYFGPGTRLTVL.

This chain connects TRBV7-9 to TRBJ1-1; 8 bases line up with TRBD1. The V gene end was trimmed by 7 bases and the J gene end by 1 base; junction bases not matched to a gene: 8. This CDR3 spans 15 amino acids. Per germline, CDR1 SEHNR and CDR2 FQNEAQ (reference sequence). The CDR3, as DNA: TGTGCCAGCAAACTAGAGACAGGGGAGAACACTGAAGCTTTCTTT. It yields the protein CASKLETGENTEAFF.

CDR3 bases: TGTGCCAGCAGCCTTCCCGGGACGCGGGGCGGGGAGCTGTTTTTT. It encodes CASSLPGTRGGELFF. The rearrangement joins TRBV14 to TRBJ2-2; D perhaps matches TRBD2 (6 bases). The germline gives CDR1 SGHDN, CDR2 FVKESK. CDR3 length equals 15 residues. V was clipped by 4 bases and J by 7 bases, with 16 bases between them.

The V and J genes are TRBV7-2 and TRBJ2-3; the match to TRBD1 covers 8 bases. This CDR3 comprises 15 residues. The junction had 7 bases not matched to a gene; V was cut back by 5 bases and J by 3 bases. The V gene's germline CDR1 is SGHTA and CDR2 FQGNSA. The CDR3 DNA is TGTGCCAGCAGCATAACCGGGACAGGAACAGATACGCAGTATTTT. Encoded protein: CASSITGTGTDTQYF.

This chain's CDR3 is CASSSRPAGWTEAFF. The CDR3 DNA is TGTGCCAGCAGCTCCCGCCCGGCAGGGTGGACTGAAGCTTTCTTT. The V and J genes are TRBV13 and TRBJ1-1, with D perhaps TRBD1 (5 bases). The CDR3 contains 15 residues. Germline CDR1 is PRHDT and CDR2 is FYEKMQ (reference sequence). V was clipped by 4 bases and J by 5 bases, with 17 bases between them.

This chain connects TRBV7-9 to TRBJ2-2; 7 nucleotides line up with TRBD1. Trimming at V came to 5 bases and at J to 7 bases, leaving 13 bases not matched to a gene. This CDR3 is built from 16 residues. CDR1 is SEHNR, CDR2 FQNEAQ, per germline (reference sequence). The CDR3, as DNA: TGTGCCAGCAGCCAGCACACAGGGGTTCTGGGCGGGGAGCTGTTTTTT. Translated, it gives CASSQHTGVLGGELFF. The complete variable domain, with remaining parts taken from reference TRBV7-9 and TRBJ2-2, reads DTGVSQNPRHKITKRGQNVTFRCDPISEHNRLYWYRQTLGQGPEFLTYFQNEAQLEKSRLLSDRFSAERPKGSFSTLEIQRTEQGDSAMYLCASSQHTGVLGGELFFGEGSRLTVL.

V gene TRBV3-1 (or the pseudogene TRBV3-2) combines with J gene TRBJ1-1; TRBD1 might be the D (6 bases). Germline loops: CDR1 LGHDT, CDR2 YNNKEL (reference sequence). The CDR3 extends over 14 amino acids. Trimming took 1 base from V and 4 from J, leaving 10 bases between them. CDR3 nucleotide sequence: TGTGCCAGCAGCCAAGCGGGCAGGGGCACTGAAGCTTTCTTT. It is translated as CASSQAGRGTEAFF.

The J gene is TRBJ2-5, the V gene TRBV9; 7 nucleotides align to TRBD2. Germline CDR1 and CDR2: SGDLS and YYNGEE. Trimming removed 1 base from V and 3 bases from J; junction bases left unmatched: 6. The CDR3 totals 15 residues. The CDR3 DNA follows: TGTGCCAGCAGCGTAACCAGCGGGAAGAAAGAGACCCAGTACTTC. It yields the protein CASSVTSGKKETQYF.

The V and J genes are TRBV3-1 (or the pseudogene TRBV3-2) and TRBJ1-3; 7 nucleotides agree with TRBD1. This CDR3 has 16 residues. The trim removed 4 bases at V and 4 bases at J, leaving 10 bases unmatched. Per germline, CDR1 LGHDT and CDR2 YNNKEL (reference sequence). This chain's CDR3 is CASSPKGTAPGNTIYF. Written as DNA, the CDR3 is TGTGCCAGCAGCCCAAAGGGGACAGCCCCCGGAAACACCATATATTTT.

A few counts support this clone. This chain joins TRBV10-1 and TRBJ2-1; the D is unclear. Germline CDR1 is WNHNN and CDR2 is SYGVQD (reference sequence). CDR3 length: 15 residues. V was shortened by 5 bases and J by 4 bases, with 15 bases between the two germline ends. The CDR3 bases are TGCGCCAGCAGTCCTTCTACCTCGGTGTACAATGAGCAGTTCTTC. The encoded protein is CASSPSTSVYNEQFF.

This clone appeared once. V and J are TRBV29-1 and TRBJ1-2; D is possibly TRBD1 (6 bases). CDR1 and CDR2 (germline): SQVTM, ANQGSEA. Deletions cut 1 base from V and 3 bases from J, with 9 bases between. The CDR3 is 13 residues long. The CDR3 here is CSVEVDSHYGYTF. CDR3 in DNA: TGCAGCGTTGAAGTGGACAGCCACTATGGCTACACCTTC.

J is TRBJ2-3 and V is TRBV5-1; D gene unclear. Germline-derived CDR1 and CDR2 are SGHRS and YFSETQ. V was trimmed by 0 bases and J by 2 bases, leaving 10 bases between them. The CDR3 consists of 15 residues. DNA for the CDR3: TGCGCCAGCAGCTTGGACAGACCAGCCACAGATACGCAGTATTTT. Its translation is CASSLDRPATDTQYF.

This rearrangement joins TRBV30 to TRBJ1-6; no clear D. The CDR3 totals 14 residues. The V end was cut by 7 bases, the J end by 7 bases, with 17 bases between. In germline, CDR1 is GTSNPN, CDR2 SVGIG (reference sequence). Here the CDR3 reads CASNRELTNSPLHF. DNA for the CDR3: TGTGCCTCCAACCGGGAGTTAACCAATTCACCCCTCCACTTT.

This chain connects TRBV3-1 (or the pseudogene TRBV3-2) to TRBJ1-2; 7 bases are a match to TRBD1. Per the germline V gene, CDR1 is LGHDT and CDR2 is YNNKEL (reference sequence). The CDR3 runs to 16 residues. The V and J ends lost 3 bases and 2 bases, in that order; junction bases with no gene match: 9. The CDR3 protein is CASSQGPGQRNYGYTF. The DNA for the CDR3 is TGTGCCAGCAGCCAGGGGCCGGGACAGCGAAACTATGGCTACACCTTC.

The chain couples TRBV28 to TRBJ1-2; a possible D gene is TRBD1 (6 bases). The V end was cut by 5 bases, the J end by 2 bases, with 15 bases between. Germline V CDR1 and CDR2: MDHEN, SYDVKM. The CDR3 runs to 15 residues. The CDR3: CASSLGGAPNYGYTF. In nucleotides, the CDR3 is TGTGCCAGCAGTCTGGGGGGGGCCCCAAACTATGGCTACACCTTC.

V usage is TRBV9 and J usage is TRBJ2-5, with D maybe TRBD1 (6 bases). Germline CDR1 reads SGDLS; CDR2 reads YYNGEE. This CDR3 region has 15 residues. V lost 5 bases to trimming and J lost 4 bases, with 18 bases between them. Here the CDR3 DNA reads TGTGCCAGCAGTCTTCGGGACACGTATTTAGAGACCCAGTACTTC. Its protein product is CASSLRDTYLETQYF.

The J gene is TRBJ1-2, the V gene TRBV30; D gene uncertain. The V gene's germline CDR1 is GTSNPN and CDR2 SVGIG (reference sequence). V lost 0 bases to trimming and J lost 8 bases, with 10 bases between them. The CDR3 is 12 amino acids. CDR3 DNA: TGTGCCTGGAGTGTACACGGGTACGGCTACACCTTC. This codes for CAWSVHGYGYTF.

The chain recombines TRBV11-2 with TRBJ2-7, with D maybe TRBD2 (7 bases). With 10 bases removed from V and 4 bases from J, the gap between germline ends came to 17 bases. The CDR3 runs to 13 residues. Germline V lookup: CDR1 SGHAT, CDR2 FQNNGV. DNA for the CDR3: TGTGCCACAGAGGGGAGGGGGAGTTACGAGCAGTACTTC. Translating it yields CATEGRGSYEQYF.

The rearrangement uses TRBV6-1 and TRBJ1-1; D may be TRBD1 (6 bases). Germline V gene lookup returns CDR1 MNHNS and CDR2 SASEGT. This CDR3 is 14 amino acids long. V gave up 5 bases and J gave up 4 bases, with 14 bases separating them. The CDR3 nucleotides read TGTGCCAGCAGTCCTCACAGGGACGGCACTGAAGCTTTCTTT. Encoded protein: CASSPHRDGTEAFF.